This T cell receptor beta chain was recorded in a study of tumor-infiltrating lymphocytes in primary liver carcinoma. Between about 17 and 34 mg of unsorted bulk tissue served as the source from which RNA and DNA were co-extracted. Surgical resection was used to treat these primary liver carcinoma patients. TCR beta cDNA came from about 500 ng total RNA, primed with a constant-region primer. It was through three nested multiplex PCR rounds of slightly modified ARM-PCR that TCR beta libraries arose. Each CDR3 protein is one row after TCRdb ran MiXCR on the multiplex PCR reads. Of some 190,000 distinct CDR3 sequences detected, approximately 86% appear once; the ten largest clones hold approximately 18%. The specimen sequenced was tumor tissue from primary liver carcinoma. This receptor was obtained from a middle-aged man with primary liver carcinoma and hepatitis B virus infection.

DNA for the CDR3: TGTCTCAGGAGCTCTGGGGGAAACTCTGTTGGAGCCCGCACAGATACGCAGTATTTT. This sequence encodes CLRSSGGNSVGARTDTQYF. The rearrangement joins TRBV11-1 to TRBJ2-3; D is tentatively TRBD1 or TRBD2 (5 bases each). The CDR3 runs 19 residues. Germline assignment: CDR1 SGHAT and CDR2 FQDESV (reference sequence). The complete variable domain, with remaining parts taken from reference TRBV11-1 and TRBJ2-3, reads EAEVAQSPRYKITEKSQAVAFWCDPISGHATLYWYRQILGQGPELLVQFQDESVVDDSQLPKDRFSAERLKGVDSTLKIQPAELGDSAMYLCLRSSGGNSVGARTDTQYFGPGTRLTVL.